Below are 29 T cell receptor beta chains sequenced from a single sample in a study of blood T cell repertoires in COVID-19. Some clones are missing from TCRdb's copy, which holds only in-frame ones; the method was immunoSEQ multiplex PCR. The table includes about 120,000 clones, 80% detected once. The sample consisted of peripheral blood. These receptors were collected from a human donor in a cohort sampled during active COVID-19.

On this clone: Other DNA sequences in the same sample also yield this CDR3. The chain uses TRBV5-1 and TRBJ1-2, with D tentatively TRBD1 (6 bases). The CDR3 consists of 13 residues. Germline CDR1 reads SGHRS; CDR2 reads YFSETQ. Trimming left V 3 bases short and J 2 bases short, with 8 bases between. CDR3 nucleotides: TGCGCCAGCAGCTCAACAGGGAACTATGGCTACACCTTC. Its protein product is CASSSTGNYGYTF.

The V call is TRBV11-2, the J call TRBJ1-4; D is unclear. Germline V gene lookup returns CDR1 SGHAT and CDR2 FQNNGV. The CDR3 loop spans 13 amino acids. V was clipped by 0 bases and J by 8 bases, with 7 bases between them. This CDR3 reads CASSLERLEKLFF. The CDR3 DNA sequence: TGTGCCAGCAGCTTAGAGAGGTTGGAAAAACTGTTTTTT.

The CDR3 DNA sequence: TGTGCCAGTAGTATTAGGGGGCGCGGCTACACCTTC. This gives the protein CASSIRGRGYTF. The chain has TRBV19 and TRBJ1-2; 7 positions agree with TRBD1. From germline, CDR1 is LNHDA and CDR2 SQIVND (reference sequence). This CDR3 has 12 amino acids. V lost 3 bases to trimming and J lost 8 bases; unmatched junction nucleotides: 3.

The chain has TRBV11-2 and TRBJ1-2, with TRBD1 matching 8 bases. Germline CDR1 SGHAT, CDR2 FQNNGV. The CDR3 extends over 15 amino acids. V lost 5 bases to trimming and J lost 4 bases; unmatched junction nucleotides: 9. The CDR3 DNA reads as TGTGCCAGCAGCGCCGCAGGGGGCGCAGGCTATGGCTACACCTTC. Residues: CASSAAGGAGYGYTF.

The chain links TRBV29-1 to TRBJ2-3, with 9 nucleotides matching TRBD2. CDR1 SQVTM and CDR2 ANQGSEA come from the germline V gene. Unmatched junction bases numbered 0, after V lost 4 bases and J lost 1 base. CDR3 length: 13 residues. This chain's CDR3 is CSVVAGGTDTQYF. Here the CDR3 DNA reads TGCAGCGTTGTAGCGGGAGGCACAGATACGCAGTATTTT.

The chain links TRBV5-1 to TRBJ2-7, with D possibly TRBD2 on 5 matching bases. The CDR3 is 13 amino acids. Germline-derived CDR1 and CDR2 are SGHRS and YFSETQ. V was pared by 0 bases and J by 3 bases, with 7 bases between. DNA of the CDR3: TGCGCCAGCAGCTTGGAGAGGGACTACGAGCAGTACTTC. Translating gives CASSLERDYEQYF.

V usage is TRBV12-3 or TRBV12-4 and J usage is TRBJ2-3, with D possibly matching TRBD1 (6 bases). The CDR3 extends over 13 amino acids. Trimming took 5 bases from V and 6 from J, leaving 12 bases between them. The CDR3, as DNA: TGTGCCAGCAGTGACCTCAGGGGCGATACGCAGTATTTT. Translation gives CASSDLRGDTQYF.

V and J are TRBV7-8 and TRBJ2-3; 10 nucleotides align to TRBD1. This CDR3 comprises 15 residues. V shed 3 bases, J shed 4 bases, and the junction held 4 bases outside the gene matches. CDR1 is SGHVS, CDR2 FQNEAQ, per germline. In DNA, the CDR3 is TGTGCCAGCAGCTTGGACAGGGGGATTCCAGATACGCAGTATTTT. It codes for CASSLDRGIPDTQYF.

The chain uses TRBV6-1 and TRBJ1-2, with D perhaps matching TRBD1 (5 bases). Trimming cost V 2 bases and J 4 bases, with 8 bases left between them. CDR3 size: 13 residues. Germline V gene sequence: CDR1 MNHNS, CDR2 SASEGT. CDR3 sequence reads: CASSETGSYGYTF. CDR3 nucleotide sequence: TGTGCCAGCAGTGAAACAGGATCCTATGGCTACACCTTC.

CDR3 bases: TGTGCCAGCAGCGTTTCAGGGGGCAGGGGCGGGGAGCTGTTTTTT. This sequence encodes CASSVSGGRGGELFF. The J gene is TRBJ2-2, the V gene TRBV9; 8 bases map to TRBD1. With 2 bases clipped from V and 7 bases from J, the junction kept 7 bases outside the gene matches. Germline values: CDR1 SGDLS, CDR2 YYNGEE. This CDR3 comprises 15 residues.

The chain uses TRBV7-9 and TRBJ1-6; D ambiguous. Deletions cut 5 bases from V and 8 bases from J, with 19 bases between. CDR3 length equals 16 residues. In germline, CDR1 is SEHNR, CDR2 FQNEAQ (reference sequence). The CDR3 sequence is CASSPAGVILDSPLHF. CDR3 nucleotides: TGTGCCAGCAGCCCGGCCGGGGTTATTCTGGATTCACCCCTCCACTTT. Filled out from reference TRBV7-9 and TRBJ1-6, the complete variable domain reads DTGVSQNPRHKITKRGQNVTFRCDPISEHNRLYWYRQTLGQGPEFLTYFQNEAQLEKSRLLSDRFSAERPKGSFSTLEIQRTEQGDSAMYLCASSPAGVILDSPLHFGNGTRLTVT.

The V call is TRBV7-2, the J call TRBJ2-3, with 9 bases matching TRBD1. The germline V gene has CDR1 SGHTA and CDR2 FQGNSA. The CDR3 spans 16 residues. V lost 7 bases to trimming and J lost 5 bases; unmatched junction nucleotides: 13. CDR3 sequence reads: CASNPPTGGGRDTQYF. The CDR3 DNA is TGTGCCAGCAACCCTCCGACAGGGGGAGGTAGAGATACGCAGTATTTT. The full variable domain, completed using reference TRBV7-2 and TRBJ2-3, is GAGVSQSPSNKVTEKGKDVELRCDPISGHTALYWYRQSLGQGLEFLIYFQGNSAPDKSGLPSDRFSAERTGGSVSTLTIQRTQQEDSAVYLCASNPPTGGGRDTQYFGPGTRLTVL.

As for this clone: A junction end diverges from the germline sequence, so it may reflect a read error. This chain uses TRBV28 with TRBJ1-1; TRBD1 aligns across 10 bases. The germline V gene has CDR1 MDHEN and CDR2 SYDVKM. The CDR3 extends over 15 amino acids. The DNA of the CDR3 is TGCTCCACCTCCGCGACAGGGGGCGCGCAGACTGAAGCTTTCTTT. Translated, it gives CSTSATGGAQTEAFF.

CDR3 residues: CASSLLPGAGNTIYF. CDR3 in DNA: TGCGCCAGCAGCTTGCTCCCAGGGGCTGGAAACACCATATATTTT. The rearrangement uses TRBV5-1 and TRBJ1-3; possibly TRBD1 for D (6 bases). The CDR3 consists of 15 residues. Trimming stripped 1 base from V and 2 bases from J, with 10 bases between. Germline CDR1 reads SGHRS; CDR2 reads YFSETQ.

This chain connects TRBV27 to TRBJ2-5; D gene ambiguous. Germline V lookup: CDR1 MNHEY, CDR2 SMNVEV (reference sequence). V shed 6 bases and J shed 5 bases, with 16 bases lying between them. This CDR3 is built from 14 residues. CDR3 sequence (DNA): TGTGCCAGCAGGCGATGGAGTAGAGAGGAGACCCAGTACTTC. Translating it yields CASRRWSREETQYF.

This clone was picked up a small number of times. The V gene is TRBV18, the J gene TRBJ2-7; D is perhaps TRBD2 (6 bases). The CDR3 contains 15 residues. Germline V gives CDR1 KGHSH, CDR2 LQKENI. Between the trimmed V and J ends, which lost 2 bases and 5 bases, there was a span of 16 bases. The CDR3 loop reads CASSPGDSAGHEQYF. DNA of the CDR3: TGTGCCAGCTCACCAGGGGACTCCGCGGGCCACGAGCAGTACTTC.

The chain combines TRBV12-3 or TRBV12-4 with TRBJ1-1; tentatively, D is TRBD1 (5 bases). The germline V and J ends were trimmed by 1 base and 4 bases, with 7 bases remaining between them. This CDR3 region has 13 residues. In DNA, the CDR3 is TGTGCCAGCAGTTTAGTGGGGGGCACTGAAGCTTTCTTT. Its translation: CASSLVGGTEAFF.

This clone was seen more than once but under ten times. This sequence joins TRBV23-1 and TRBJ1-2, with 7 nucleotides matching TRBD1. TRBV23-1 is identified as an open reading frame with a role that is uncertain. V trimming: 2 bases; J trimming: 8 bases; junction bases outside the gene matches: 11. This CDR3 is 15 amino acids long. CDR3 loop: CASSQPRYRGEGYTF. CDR3 in DNA: TGCGCCAGCAGTCAACCCCGGTACAGGGGAGAAGGCTACACCTTC.

This clone appeared a few times. The J gene is TRBJ1-5, the V gene TRBV30; the D gene is possibly TRBD1 (5 bases). V was clipped by 2 bases and J by 5 bases, with 16 bases between them. Germline CDR1 GTSNPN, CDR2 SVGIG (reference sequence). The CDR3 is 15 amino acids. The CDR3 DNA sequence: TGTGCCTGGAGTCTGGGGGGGGGTGGCGATCAGCCCCAGCATTTT. The encoded protein is CAWSLGGGGDQPQHF. Based on the CDR3 plus reference TRBV30 and TRBJ1-5, the full variable domain is SQTIHQWPATLVQPVGSPLSLECTVEGTSNPNLYWYRQAAGRGLQLLFYSVGIGQISSEVPQNLSASRPQDRQFILSSKKLLLSDSGFYLCAWSLGGGGDQPQHFGDGTRLSIL.

The chain couples TRBV6-2 or TRBV6-3 to TRBJ1-1, with TRBD1 as a possible D gene (6 bases). V lost 0 bases to trimming and J lost 1 base, with 12 bases between them. Germline CDR1 is MNHEY and CDR2 is SVGEGT. This CDR3 has 16 amino acids. The CDR3 sequence is CASSYSISGANTEAFF. In DNA, the CDR3 is TGTGCCAGCAGTTACTCGATATCAGGGGCGAACACTGAAGCTTTCTTT.

Concerning this clone itself: The junction shows a germline mismatch at one end, possibly a read error. The chain links TRBV7-2 to TRBJ1-4; TRBD1 agrees at 8 bases. Germline lookup yields CDR1 SGHTA and CDR2 FQGNSA. The CDR3 covers 14 residues. Written as DNA, the CDR3 is TGTGCCAGCAGCCCGGGACAGGATGGCCCTATTCGAGATTTT. Translation gives CASSPGQDGPIRDF. The full variable domain, with the rest looked up from reference TRBV7-2 and TRBJ1-4, is GAGVSQSPSNKVTEKGKDVELRCDPISGHTALYWYRQSLGQGLEFLIYFQGNSAPDKSGLPSDRFSAERTGGSVSTLTIQRTQQEDSAVYLCASSPGQDGPIRDFGSGTQLSVL.

This sequence joins TRBV19 and TRBJ1-1; TRBD1 aligns across 10 bases. CDR1 and CDR2 (germline): LNHDA, SQIVND (reference sequence). V gave up 2 bases and J gave up 5 bases; unmatched junction bases: 11. This CDR3 comprises 17 residues. The CDR3: CASSINGRGTGATEAFF. The CDR3 DNA follows: TGTGCCAGTAGTATAAATGGGAGGGGGACAGGGGCGACTGAAGCTTTCTTT.

The chain links TRBV6-6 to TRBJ2-6; no clear D gene. This CDR3 region has 15 residues. Germline assignment: CDR1 MNHNY and CDR2 SVGAGI (reference sequence). Trimming cost V 6 bases and J 3 bases, with 12 bases left between them. This chain's CDR3 is CASRSSPLGANVLTF. Here the CDR3 DNA reads TGTGCCAGCAGGAGTTCCCCTCTTGGGGCCAACGTCCTGACTTTC.

The count of this clone is one. The rearrangement links TRBV3-1 (or the pseudogene TRBV3-2) to TRBJ2-3, with no clear D. There are 15 residues in the CDR3. Germline V CDR1 and CDR2: LGHDT, YNNKEL (reference sequence). Trimming pared 0 bases from V and 8 bases from J, leaving 15 bases between. The CDR3 DNA follows: TGTGCCAGCAGCCAAGAAAGCAGGTTGAGTGGTACGCAGTATTTT. It yields the protein CASSQESRLSGTQYF.

J is TRBJ2-7 and V is TRBV18; TRBD1 might be the D (6 bases). Germline V gene data show CDR1 as KGHSH and CDR2 as LQKENI. V lost 3 bases and J lost 3, with 12 bases in between. The CDR3 covers 14 residues. For the CDR3, the DNA is TGTGCCAGCTCACCCGACAGGAACCTCTACGAGCAGTACTTC. This codes for CASSPDRNLYEQYF.

The gene calls are TRBV18 and TRBJ2-3; D uncertain. Germline-derived CDR1 and CDR2 are KGHSH and LQKENI. V was clipped by 2 bases and J by 4 bases, with 13 bases between them. CDR3 size: 15 residues. As DNA, the CDR3 is TGTGCCAGCTCACCAAAGCTCGGTATGGCAGATACGCAGTATTTT. Translation gives CASSPKLGMADTQYF.

This clone was seen a handful of times. The chain carries TRBV29-1 and TRBJ1-5; 11 bases are shared with TRBD1. Germline CDR1 is SQVTM and CDR2 is ANQGSEA. CDR3 size: 13 residues. V lost 6 bases, J lost 5 bases, and 3 bases stayed unmatched. The CDR3 region is CSVRTGGDQPQHF. CDR3 bases: TGCAGCGTGAGGACAGGGGGCGATCAGCCCCAGCATTTT.

The chain carries TRBV18 and TRBJ2-5; D not certain. Germline lookup yields CDR1 KGHSH and CDR2 LQKENI. CDR3 length: 13 residues. V was clipped by 0 bases and J by 5 bases, with 7 bases between them. The CDR3 loop is CASSPPLEETQYF. CDR3 sequence (DNA): TGTGCCAGCTCACCACCCCTCGAGGAGACCCAGTACTTC.

This clone was found a few times. The chain links TRBV5-1 to TRBJ2-3, with TRBD2 matching over 7 bases. The V gene end was trimmed by 1 base and the J gene end by 2 bases; junction bases not matched to a gene: 4. The CDR3 is 15 amino acids. In germline, CDR1 is SGHRS, CDR2 YFSETQ. The CDR3 DNA sequence: TGCGCCAGCAGCTTGATTCGGGGGGTCACAGATACGCAGTATTTT. Protein product: CASSLIRGVTDTQYF.